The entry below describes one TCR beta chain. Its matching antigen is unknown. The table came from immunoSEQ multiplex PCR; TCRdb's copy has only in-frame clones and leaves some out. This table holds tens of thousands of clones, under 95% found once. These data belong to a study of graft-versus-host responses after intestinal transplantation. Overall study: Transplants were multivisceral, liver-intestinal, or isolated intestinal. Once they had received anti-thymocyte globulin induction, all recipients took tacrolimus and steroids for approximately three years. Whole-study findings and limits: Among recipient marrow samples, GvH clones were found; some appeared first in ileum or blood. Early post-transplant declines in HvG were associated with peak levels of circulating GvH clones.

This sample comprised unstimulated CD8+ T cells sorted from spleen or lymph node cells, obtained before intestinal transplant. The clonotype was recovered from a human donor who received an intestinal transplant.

The CDR3 region has the DNA TGTGCCAGCAGCTTAATAGGGGACGGCACTGAAGCTTTCTTT. This sequence encodes CASSLIGDGTEAFF. The V call is TRBV7-2, the J call TRBJ1-1, with D perhaps matching TRBD1 (5 bases). Trimming removed 2 bases at V and 4 bases at J, with 11 bases between. The CDR3 covers 14 residues. Germline V CDR1 and CDR2: SGHTA, FQGNSA.